Described below is a single TCR beta chain sequence and its context. This sample is drawn from a study of spatial heterogeneity in lung cancer. This CDR3 has 18 residues. Each CDR3 protein is one row after TCRdb ran MiXCR on the 5' RACE reads. The sample has about 94,000 distinct CDR3 sequences, around 19% seen once; the top ten hold roughly a fifth. Time point specified: blood at routine non-recurrence follow-up after resection. This clonotype originated in a male donor with early-stage non-small cell lung cancer. Here the sequenced sample was PBMCs, taken at follow-up. The chain has TRBV21-1 and TRBJ2-7; TRBD1 is taken as the D call from the table, unchecked against the DNA. TRBV21-1 is an annotated pseudogene. The CDR3 reads CASSTQDRDSGAIYEQYF. The CDR3, as DNA: TGTGCCAGCAGCACCCAAGACAGGGACTCAGGGGCGATTTACGAGCAGTACTTC.